Following are 11 T cell receptor beta chains from one sample sequenced in a study of OX40 agonist ivuxolimab in advanced cancers. Sequenced by immunoSEQ multiplex PCR; TCRdb stores in-frame clones only, minus some. The sample includes some 76,000 clones, roughly nine tenths of them seen just once. The source was CD4+ or CD8+ T cells sorted from blood, collected in a trial of the OX40 agonist ivuxolimab. The receptor set was obtained from an adult with an advanced solid tumor such as melanoma, head and neck, liver or kidney cancer.

The chain carries TRBV5-8 and TRBJ1-2; D remains unclear. Germline-derived CDR1 and CDR2 are SGHTS and YDEGEE. The CDR3 covers 13 residues. The V gene lost 3 bases and the J gene lost 4 bases, with 10 bases spanning the gap. This CDR3 is CASSSDYIYGYTF. The CDR3 coding sequence is TGTGCCAGCAGCTCCGACTACATCTATGGCTACACCTTC.

The CDR3 here is CASSRGTEAFF. CDR3 nucleotide sequence: TGTGCCAGCTCCCGGGGCACTGAAGCTTTCTTT. The chain employs TRBV27 and TRBJ1-1; no definite D call. V lost 8 bases and J 4 bases, leaving 8 bases between the germline ends. CDR3 length: 11 residues. Per the germline V gene, CDR1 is MNHEY and CDR2 is SMNVEV (reference sequence).

This clone is a singleton in its sample. The chain joins TRBV9 to TRBJ1-2; unclear D gene. The germline V and J ends were trimmed by 0 bases and 6 bases, with 6 bases remaining between them. This CDR3 comprises 12 residues. Germline assignment: CDR1 SGDLS and CDR2 YYNGEE. The CDR3 sequence: CASSVGGDGYTF. In DNA form, the CDR3 reads TGTGCCAGCAGCGTAGGCGGGGATGGCTACACCTTC.

A word on this clone: In the same sample, other DNA sequences code for this CDR3. The chain employs TRBV7-9 and TRBJ2-7, with 9 positions matching TRBD1. Losses at the gene ends were 3 bases for V and 3 bases for J; bases not matched to a gene: 3. CDR1 is SEHNR, CDR2 FQNEAQ, per germline (reference sequence). This CDR3 is 14 amino acids long. The CDR3 coding sequence is TGTGCCAGCAGCTTGGGGGACAGGGTCTACGAGCAGTACTTC. This translates into CASSLGDRVYEQYF.

Here the CDR3 reads CASSLSGGTYEQYF. In DNA form, the CDR3 reads TGTGCCAGCAGTTTATCGGGCGGGACCTACGAGCAGTACTTC. This chain joins TRBV27 and TRBJ2-7, with D perhaps TRBD2 (6 bases). Germline values: CDR1 MNHEY, CDR2 SMNVEV (reference sequence). The CDR3 runs 14 residues. V shed 0 bases and J shed 2 bases, with 8 bases lying between them.

The DNA of the CDR3 is TGTGCCAGCAGTTCAACAGGGGACATCTACAATGAGCAGTTCTTC. Protein product: CASSSTGDIYNEQFF. The chain uses TRBV6-5 and TRBJ2-1, with 7 positions matching TRBD1. Germline CDR1 MNHEY, CDR2 SVGAGI. The J segment lost 3 bases and the V segment lost 4 bases, leaving 6 bases of the junction unmatched. The CDR3 has 15 amino acids.

The chain joins TRBV30 to TRBJ1-2; 10 positions agree with TRBD1. The germline V gene has CDR1 GTSNPN and CDR2 SVGIG (reference sequence). The CDR3 contains 13 residues. The V segment lost 3 bases and the J segment 6 bases; nucleotides outside the gene matches: 4. In nucleotides, the CDR3 is TGTGCCTGGAGCGAAGGGACAGGGGATGGCTACACCTTC. Translating gives CAWSEGTGDGYTF.

In DNA form, the CDR3 reads TGTGCCAGCGGGGTCGGGAACACTGAAGCTTTCTTT. Its protein is CASGVGNTEAFF. The V and J genes are TRBV27 and TRBJ1-1, with D unclear. Germline V gene lookup returns CDR1 MNHEY and CDR2 SMNVEV (reference sequence). V was shortened by 8 bases and J by 1 base, with 8 bases between the two germline ends. The CDR3 extends over 12 amino acids.

The chain employs TRBV21-1 and TRBJ1-5. TRBV21-1 is assigned pseudogene status. The CDR3 has 17 residues. The DNA for the CDR3 is TGTGCCAGCAGCATGATAACATCGAAGGGCAGACAACAGCCCCAGCATTTT. Protein product: CASSMITSKGRQQPQHF.

The chain links TRBV11-2 to TRBJ2-2; D is possibly TRBD1 (6 bases). CDR1 and CDR2 (germline): SGHAT, FQNNGV. The V end lost 2 bases, the J end lost 3 bases, and 10 bases lay between the germline ends. The CDR3 runs 15 residues. Written as DNA, the CDR3 is TGTGCCAGCAGCTTATTAGGACAGTACACCGGGGAGCTGTTTTTT. Encoded protein: CASSLLGQYTGELFF.

V is TRBV19 and J is TRBJ2-5; D not resolved. CDR3 size: 14 residues. Trimming cost V 3 bases and J 2 bases, with 10 bases left between them. Looked up from germline, CDR1 is LNHDA and CDR2 is SQIVND (reference sequence). The CDR3 region is CASSINGDQETQYF. CDR3 bases: TGTGCCAGTAGTATTAATGGGGATCAAGAGACCCAGTACTTC.